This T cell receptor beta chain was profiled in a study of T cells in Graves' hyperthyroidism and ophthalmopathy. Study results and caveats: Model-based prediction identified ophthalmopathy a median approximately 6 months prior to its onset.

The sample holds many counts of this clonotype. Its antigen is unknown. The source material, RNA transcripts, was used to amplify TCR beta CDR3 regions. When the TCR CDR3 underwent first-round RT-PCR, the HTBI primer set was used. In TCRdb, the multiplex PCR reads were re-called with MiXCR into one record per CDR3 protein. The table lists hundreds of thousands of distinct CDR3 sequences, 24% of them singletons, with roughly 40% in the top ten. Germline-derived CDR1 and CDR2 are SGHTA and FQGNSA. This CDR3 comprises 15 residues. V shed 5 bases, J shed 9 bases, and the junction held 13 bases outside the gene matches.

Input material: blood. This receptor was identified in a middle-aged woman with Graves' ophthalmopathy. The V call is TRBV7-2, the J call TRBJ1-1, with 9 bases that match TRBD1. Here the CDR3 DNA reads TGTGCCAGCAGCCCTAGTTGGGGGTACAGGGGGCAAGCTTTCTTT. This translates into CASSPSWGYRGQAFF.